One TCR beta chain is described in this entry. V dropped 4 bases and J dropped 0; count of bases not matched to a gene: 13. The CDR3 runs to 19 residues. Per the germline V gene, CDR1 is SEHNR and CDR2 is FQNEAQ (reference sequence). These data come from a study of blood T cell repertoires in COVID-19. Assay used: immunoSEQ multiplex PCR; TCRdb lists only in-frame clones, some missing. Of under 250,000 clones in the sample, around 90% were seen once. This chain joins TRBV7-9 and TRBJ1-5; TRBD1 agrees at 9 bases. This receptor was obtained from a man aged 30 to 39 with COVID-19, enrolled during active disease. Sequencing was done on a sample of peripheral blood. CDR3 in DNA: TGTGCCAGCAGCTCAGCAGGACAGGGGCATGGTGATAGCAATCAGCCCCAGCATTTT. Residues: CASSSAGQGHGDSNQPQHF.